Listed below are T cell receptor beta chains from one sample, sequenced in a study of T cell responses to AZD1222 COVID-19 vaccine. Profiling relied on immunoSEQ multiplex PCR, and the TCRdb table lists in-frame clones only, not all of them. The sample lists tens of thousands of clones, around 90% occurring once. The sequences come from peripheral blood, collected on day 0 of MenACWY control vaccination. All receptors derive from an adult in good health. The CDR3 runs from the conserved cysteine through the conserved F or W. The D gene is left open where the match is weak. Clone size is not always given. Where it is, it says once, few, many or a class for expanded clones.

cdr3_aa | cdr3_nt | clone_size | d_call | j_call | v_call
CASSEDLSNEKLFF | TGTGCCAGCAGTGAAGACTTATCGAATGAAAAACTGTTTTTT | - | - | TRBJ1-4 | TRBV2
CAWSAVPGNTIYF | TGTGCCTGGAGCGCGGTGCCCGGAAACACCATATATTTT | once | - | TRBJ1-3 | TRBV30
CASSTPLGQGVRGYTF | TGTGCCAGCAGTACCCCTCTGGGACAGGGGGTTCGGGGCTACACCTTC | - | TRBD1 | TRBJ1-2 | TRBV28
CAWTGGVSTGELFF | TGTGCCTGGACCGGGGGGGTAAGCACCGGGGAGCTGTTTTTT | - | TRBD2 | TRBJ2-2 | TRBV30
CASTVDLSGGTYNEQFF | TGTGCCAGCACCGTAGACCTAAGCGGGGGGACGTACAATGAGCAGTTCTTC | - | TRBD2 | TRBJ2-1 | TRBV7-2
CATSRDLQGKLSGNEQFF | TGTGCCACCAGCAGAGATTTACAGGGGAAGTTAAGTGGCAATGAGCAGTTCTTC | - | TRBD1 | TRBJ2-1 | TRBV15
CASSQQTVNTEAFF | TGTGCCAGTAGTCAACAAACAGTGAACACTGAAGCTTTCTTT | - | - | TRBJ1-1 | TRBV19
CASSLGPETNQPQHF | TGCGCCAGCAGCTTGGGTCCAGAAACTAATCAGCCCCAGCATTTT | - | - | TRBJ1-5 | TRBV5-1
CASSERPGQGARRDGYTF | TGTGCCAGCAGTGAGCGTCCGGGACAGGGGGCGCGGCGAGATGGCTACACCTTC | once | TRBD1 | TRBJ1-2 | TRBV2
CASSVGDTPLHF | TGTGCCAGCAGCGTGGGGGACACACCCCTCCACTTT | - | - | TRBJ1-6 | TRBV9
CASSRTGEKLFF | TGTGCCAGCAGCCGGACAGGGGAAAAACTGTTTTTT | - | TRBD1 | TRBJ1-4 | TRBV5-8
CASSFGTGVVPQHF | TGTGCCAGCAGCTTCGGGACGGGAGTGGTGCCCCAGCATTTT | once | - | TRBJ1-5 | TRBV7-2
CASSLQGVREKLFF | TGCGCCAGCAGCTTGCAGGGTGTTAGGGAAAAACTGTTTTTT | - | - | TRBJ1-4 | TRBV5-1
CAWRDRGAYNQPQHF | TGTGCCTGGCGGGACAGGGGCGCTTACAATCAGCCCCAGCATTTT | - | TRBD1 | TRBJ1-5 | TRBV30
CASTKQGADTDTQYF | TGTGCCAGCACCAAACAGGGGGCTGACACAGATACGCAGTATTTT | - | TRBD1 | TRBJ2-3 | TRBV9
CASSDVFGSGYGYTF | TGTGCCAGCAGTGATGTCTTCGGGAGCGGCTATGGCTACACCTTC | - | - | TRBJ1-2 | TRBV6-1
CASSQGVWGQVEYGYTF | TGCGCCAGCAGCCAAGGAGTTTGGGGACAGGTGGAATATGGCTACACCTTC | - | TRBD1 | TRBJ1-2 | TRBV4-1
CSVGKGVNTEAFF | TGCAGCGTTGGTAAGGGAGTGAACACTGAAGCTTTCTTT | - | - | TRBJ1-1 | TRBV29-1
CASTGWRGNTIYF | TGTGCCAGCACCGGGTGGAGGGGTAACACCATATATTTT | - | - | TRBJ1-3 | TRBV6-5
CASSLDPGTAYGYTF | TGTGCCAGCAGCTTAGATCCTGGGACAGCCTATGGCTACACCTTC | - | TRBD1 | TRBJ1-2 | TRBV11-2
CASSLAGPPAYGYTF | TGCGCCAGCAGCTTGGCGGGGCCTCCGGCCTATGGCTACACCTTC | - | - | TRBJ1-2 | TRBV5-1
CASSPDGPVKTQYF | TGTGCCAGCAGTCCAGACGGCCCAGTGAAGACCCAGTACTTC | - | - | TRBJ2-5 | TRBV7-9
CATSDSGATNEKLFF | TGTGCCACCAGTGATTCGGGGGCAACTAATGAAAAACTGTTTTTT | - | - | TRBJ1-4 | TRBV24-1
CASSTRQGAKELFF | TGTGCCAGCAGCACCAGACAGGGGGCTAAGGAGCTGTTTTTT | - | TRBD1 | TRBJ2-2 | TRBV5-4
CASSLDAVGYTF | TGTGCCAGCAGTTTGGACGCGGTGGGGTACACCTTC | few | - | TRBJ1-2 | TRBV6-2/TRBV6-3
CASSSGTGLNEQYF | TGTGCCAGCAGCTCCGGGACAGGGTTAAACGAGCAGTACTTC | - | TRBD1 | TRBJ2-7 | TRBV11-3
CAWSEQGAGELFF | TGTGCCTGGAGCGAACAGGGGGCCGGGGAGCTGTTTTTT | once | TRBD1 | TRBJ2-2 | TRBV30
CASSPRGSLGTDTQYF | TGTGCCAGCAGCCCCCGGGGTAGCTTGGGCACAGATACGCAGTATTTT | many | - | TRBJ2-3 | TRBV9
CASSEESYEQYF | TGTGCCAGCAGTGAAGAGTCCTACGAGCAGTACTTC | - | - | TRBJ2-7 | TRBV6-1
CASSNSVTGELFF | TGTGCCAGCAGCAACAGCGTCACCGGGGAGCTGTTTTTT | - | - | TRBJ2-2 | TRBV12-3/TRBV12-4
CSDGPQAGHLYEQYF | TGCAGCGACGGCCCCCAAGCGGGACACCTCTACGAGCAGTACTTC | - | - | TRBJ2-7 | TRBV29-1
CASSQYVSSNEQFF | TGTGCCAGCAGCCAATACGTTAGTTCCAATGAGCAGTTCTTC | - | - | TRBJ2-1 | TRBV3-1/TRBV3-2
CASIVTGKSTEAFF | TGTGCCAGCATCGTGACAGGGAAGTCCACTGAAGCTTTCTTT | - | TRBD1 | TRBJ1-1 | TRBV6-5
CASKSADNYGYTF | TGTGCCAGTAAGTCCGCAGACAACTATGGCTACACCTTC | - | - | TRBJ1-2 | TRBV19
CASHQAFTDSPLHF | TGTGCCAGTCACCAGGCATTTACGGATTCACCCCTCCACTTT | - | - | TRBJ1-6 | TRBV19
CASSIWDREDGYTF | TGTGCCAGTAGTATCTGGGACAGGGAAGATGGCTACACCTTC | - | TRBD1 | TRBJ1-2 | TRBV19
CASSLGRSGAEAFF | TGCGCCAGCAGCCTCGGTCGGTCCGGCGCTGAAGCTTTCTTT | - | - | TRBJ1-1 | TRBV4-3
CASSPGLAGGNQPQHF | TGTGCCAGCTCACCAGGGCTGGCCGGGGGCAATCAGCCCCAGCATTTT | - | - | TRBJ1-5 | TRBV18
CASSLLWGGETQYF | TGTGCCAGCAGCTTGTTGTGGGGAGGGGAGACCCAGTACTTC | - | TRBD2 | TRBJ2-5 | TRBV5-8
CASSVESGGYEQYF | TGTGCCAGCAGCGTAGAGAGCGGGGGGTACGAGCAGTACTTC | - | TRBD2 | TRBJ2-7 | TRBV9
CASSAPQSTEFGNTIYF | TGCGCCAGCAGCGCCCCCCAATCGACAGAATTTGGAAACACCATATATTTT | - | - | TRBJ1-3 | TRBV10-1
CATGTGRYEQYF | TGTGCCACGGGGACAGGGAGGTACGAGCAGTACTTC | - | TRBD1 | TRBJ2-7 | TRBV2
CASSSEGYQETQYF | TGTGCCAGCAGCTCAGAGGGGTACCAAGAGACCCAGTACTTC | - | - | TRBJ2-5 | TRBV11-1
CASSLTSSVTGELFF | TGTGCCAGCAGCTTAACTTCTAGCGTCACCGGGGAGCTGTTTTTT | - | - | TRBJ2-2 | TRBV7-3
CASSLIISPSTYEQYF | TGTGCCAGCAGCTTGATTATCTCCCCGAGTACCTACGAGCAGTACTTC | - | - | TRBJ2-7 | TRBV5-5
CASSSGEYNSPLHF | TGTGCCAGCAGCTCGGGGGAGTATAATTCACCCCTCCACTTT | - | - | TRBJ1-6 | TRBV3-1/TRBV3-2
CASSYGPSGKLTEAFF | TGTGCCAGCAGTTACGGACCCTCGGGCAAGCTCACTGAAGCTTTCTTT | - | - | TRBJ1-1 | TRBV6-5
CATQGALNTGELFF | TGTGCCACCCAGGGTGCGTTGAACACCGGGGAGCTGTTTTTT | once | - | TRBJ2-2 | TRBV19